The 30 T cell receptor beta chains listed next were all sequenced from one sample in a study of T cells after yellow fever vaccination. Via MiXCR, TCRdb re-called the 5' RACE reads, giving one row per CDR3 protein. The table has hundreds of thousands of distinct CDR3 sequences, approximately 4% seen once. Sequences were derived from PBMCs, sampled 5 days after the yellow fever booster vaccination. These receptors were taken from a man younger than 35 who received the YFV17D yellow fever vaccine.

Only a few counts were recorded for this clonotype. The J gene is TRBJ1-5, the V gene TRBV6-5; D not certain. V dropped 5 bases and J dropped 0 bases, with 8 bases sitting between them. Germline-derived CDR1 and CDR2 are MNHEY and SVGAGI. The CDR3 loop spans 14 amino acids. The CDR3 spells CASSDVYSNQPQHF. The DNA for the CDR3 is TGTGCCAGCAGTGACGTGTATAGCAATCAGCCCCAGCATTTT.

The chain is built from TRBV5-1 and TRBJ2-5; a possible D gene is TRBD2 (6 bases). Between the trimmed V and J ends, which lost 4 bases and 4 bases, there was a span of 14 bases. Germline CDR1 SGHRS, CDR2 YFSETQ. The CDR3 totals 14 residues. CDR3: CASSPSTSLETQYF. In DNA, the CDR3 is TGCGCCAGCAGCCCATCGACTAGTCTAGAGACCCAGTACTTC.

The gene calls are TRBV5-1 and TRBJ1-1; the D gene is possibly TRBD1 (5 bases). V gave up 4 bases and J gave up 11 bases, with 18 bases separating them. This CDR3 contains 13 residues. Germline assignment: CDR1 SGHRS and CDR2 YFSETQ. The CDR3, as DNA: TGCGCCAGCAGCCCAGTGGACGGAGGGGACGCTTTCTTT. Translated, it gives CASSPVDGGDAFF.

This clonotype was found a few times. This chain connects TRBV7-2 to TRBJ2-2; 7 bases align to TRBD2. CDR1 and CDR2 from the germline V gene are SGHTA and FQGNSA. The ends lost 5 bases at V and 3 bases at J; junction bases unmatched: 6. The CDR3 is made up of 15 amino acids. The CDR3 DNA reads as TGTGCCAGCAGCCCCCCGGGGGGAGACACCGGGGAGCTGTTTTTT. This encodes CASSPPGGDTGELFF. The variable domain in full, completed from reference TRBV7-2 and TRBJ2-2, reads GAGVSQSPSNKVTEKGKDVELRCDPISGHTALYWYRQSLGQGLEFLIYFQGNSAPDKSGLPSDRFSAERTGGSVSTLTIQRTQQEDSAVYLCASSPPGGDTGELFFGEGSRLTVL.

CDR3 loop: CASSMGQGRDTQYF. The CDR3 DNA sequence: TGCGCCAGCAGCATGGGACAGGGTAGGGATACGCAGTATTTT. The chain recombines TRBV5-1 with TRBJ2-3; 9 nucleotides line up with TRBD1. CDR1 is SGHRS and CDR2 is YFSETQ in the germline V gene. The CDR3 has 14 residues. The J segment lost 6 bases and the V segment lost 4 bases, leaving 6 bases of the junction unmatched.

This clonotype came up a few times. V gene TRBV5-6 combines with J gene TRBJ2-1; D possibly corresponds to TRBD1 (6 bases). Germline assignment: CDR1 SGHDT and CDR2 YYEEEE. The germline V and J ends were trimmed by 0 bases and 5 bases, with 12 bases remaining between them. The CDR3 extends over 15 amino acids. In nucleotides, the CDR3 is TGTGCCAGCAGCTTGGTCGCTTGGACAGACAATGAGCAGTTCTTC. The encoded protein is CASSLVAWTDNEQFF.

The V call is TRBV6-5, the J call TRBJ1-1; possible D gene TRBD1, 5 bases. Germline-derived CDR1 and CDR2 are MNHEY and SVGAGI. V lost 0 bases and J 5 bases, leaving 13 bases between the germline ends. The CDR3 loop spans 15 amino acids. In DNA form, the CDR3 reads TGTGCCAGCAGTTACTCGTGGGGGGAAAGAACTGAAGCTTTCTTT. Its translation is CASSYSWGERTEAFF.

This clonotype came up a few times. CDR3 loop: CASSLVAGLVAGELFF. CDR3 in DNA: TGTGCCAGCAGCTTAGTAGCGGGCCTCGTTGCCGGGGAGCTGTTTTTT. The chain recombines TRBV7-2 with TRBJ2-2, with TRBD2 matching over 7 bases. V was clipped by 1 base and J by 6 bases; unmatched bases: 8. The CDR3 is 16 residues long. Looked up from germline, CDR1 is SGHTA and CDR2 is FQGNSA.

This chain links TRBV20-1 with TRBJ1-3; the D is unclear. Germline V gene data show CDR1 as DFQATT and CDR2 as SNEGSKA (reference sequence). Trimming pared 0 bases from V and 1 base from J, leaving 10 bases between. This CDR3 region has 15 residues. The CDR3 sequence: CSARDPRGSGNTIYF. In DNA form, the CDR3 reads TGCAGTGCTAGAGACCCACGGGGTTCTGGAAACACCATATATTTT.

The chain recombines TRBV19 with TRBJ2-4; weak D call: TRBD1 (6 bases). Germline lookup yields CDR1 LNHDA and CDR2 SQIVND (reference sequence). This CDR3 has 12 residues. V shed 3 bases and J shed 6 bases, with 6 bases lying between them. This CDR3 reads CASSMGANIQYF. The CDR3 nucleotides read TGTGCCAGTAGTATGGGGGCAAACATTCAGTACTTC.

In this sample, this clonotype turned up a few times. V usage is TRBV7-2 and J usage is TRBJ2-7; 7 bases align to TRBD1. J lost 6 bases, V lost 4 bases, and 6 bases had no gene match. The CDR3 covers 13 residues. Germline lookup yields CDR1 SGHTA and CDR2 FQGNSA. This CDR3 is CASSSYAGGEQYV. CDR3 sequence (DNA): TGTGCCAGCAGCTCGTATGCAGGGGGCGAGCAGTACGTC.

This clonotype has a handful of counts. The chain combines TRBV9 with TRBJ2-1; maybe TRBD1 (5 bases). V was cut by 0 bases and J by 13 bases, with 17 bases left in between. Germline loops: CDR1 SGDLS, CDR2 YYNGEE. This CDR3 comprises 14 residues. The CDR3 nucleotides are TGTGCCAGCAGCGTAGCAACAGGTTTGGCCGAACAGTTCTTC. Amino acid sequence: CASSVATGLAEQFF.

There are a few counts of this clonotype. The rearrangement joins TRBV6-1 to TRBJ2-7, with 8 positions matching TRBD2. Germline V lookup: CDR1 MNHNS, CDR2 SASEGT. Trimming removed 4 bases from V and 3 bases from J; junction bases left unmatched: 5. The CDR3 is made up of 14 amino acids. The CDR3 region has the DNA TGTGCCAGCAGTGTATCTCGGGGGGGCTACGAGCAGTACGTC. Residues: CASSVSRGGYEQYV.

This clonotype has ten or more counts. The chain employs TRBV4-2 and TRBJ2-3; a possible D gene is TRBD2 (5 bases). V was cut by 1 base and J by 4 bases, with 12 bases left in between. Germline CDR1 LGHNA, CDR2 YNFKEQ. This CDR3 spans 15 amino acids. In DNA, the CDR3 is TGTGCCAGCAGCCAAGGAGGAGGAGCACCAGATACGCAGTATTTT. Protein product: CASSQGGGAPDTQYF.

This clonotype has only a few counts. This chain uses TRBV4-3 with TRBJ1-2, with D uncertain. V was cut by 4 bases and J by 6 bases, with 12 bases left in between. The CDR3 consists of 13 residues. Per germline, CDR1 LGHNA and CDR2 YSLEER. The CDR3: CASSLRGSHGYTF. In DNA, the CDR3 is TGCGCCAGCAGCCTCCGAGGCAGTCATGGCTACACCTTC.

This clonotype was observed a few times. The rearrangement joins TRBV7-9 to TRBJ2-1; no reliable D call. Germline loops: CDR1 SEHNR, CDR2 FQNEAQ (reference sequence). The CDR3 is made up of 10 amino acids. Trimming pared 10 bases from V and 8 bases from J, leaving 9 bases between. This chain's CDR3 is CAIPGDEQFF. The CDR3 region has the DNA TGTGCCATTCCTGGGGATGAGCAGTTCTTC. Variable domain in full (rest from reference TRBV7-9 and TRBJ2-1): DTGVSQNPRHKITKRGQNVTFRCDPISEHNRLYWYRQTLGQGPEFLTYFQNEAQLEKSRLLSDRFSAERPKGSFSTLEIQRTEQGDSAMYLCAIPGDEQFFGPGTRLTVL.

CDR3 in amino acids: CAWMWDGAWEAFF. CDR3 DNA: TGTGCCTGGATGTGGGACGGGGCCTGGGAAGCTTTCTTT. The V and J genes are TRBV30 and TRBJ1-1; the D gene is possibly TRBD1 (5 bases). V gave up 4 bases and J gave up 8 bases, with 17 bases separating them. Germline V gene lookup returns CDR1 GTSNPN and CDR2 SVGIG (reference sequence). This CDR3 is built from 13 residues.

This chain joins TRBV20-1 and TRBJ1-5; 7 positions match TRBD1. From germline, CDR1 is DFQATT and CDR2 SNEGSKA (reference sequence). Germline trimming cut 6 bases from V and 5 bases from J; bases unmatched to any gene: 10. The CDR3 is 14 amino acids. DNA for the CDR3: TGCAGTGCCCGCAGGGGGGCCCCCGATCAGCCCCAGCATTTT. Amino acids: CSARRGAPDQPQHF.

The chain employs TRBV7-9 and TRBJ2-7, with D unclear. This CDR3 has 14 amino acids. Trimming pared 5 bases from V and 0 bases from J, leaving 11 bases between. Germline-derived CDR1 and CDR2 are SEHNR and FQNEAQ (reference sequence). The CDR3 DNA is TGTGCCAGCAGCCCCTTTTGGGACTCCTACGAGCAGTACTTC. Translating gives CASSPFWDSYEQYF.

This clonotype was recorded a few times. The chain carries TRBV20-1 and TRBJ1-5; D remains ambiguous. Germline V lookup: CDR1 DFQATT, CDR2 SNEGSKA (reference sequence). The CDR3 is 13 amino acids. CDR3 in amino acids: CIRRSRGNQPQHF. The CDR3 DNA reads TGCATCCGCAGATCAAGGGGCAATCAGCCCCAGCATTTT.

The chain carries TRBV12-3 or TRBV12-4 and TRBJ2-3; the match to TRBD1 covers 7 bases. Losses at the gene ends were 8 bases for V and 1 base for J; bases not matched to a gene: 3. The CDR3 length is 13 residues. CDR3 sequence reads: CASGGQGTDTQYF. The CDR3 nucleotides read TGTGCCAGCGGCGGACAGGGCACAGATACGCAGTATTTT.

This clonotype has a count of ten or more. The CDR3 spells CSARVGRAGEGEQFF. In DNA form, the CDR3 reads TGCAGTGCTAGAGTGGGCCGAGCGGGGGAGGGTGAGCAGTTCTTC. This chain connects TRBV20-1 to TRBJ2-1, with 8 bases aligning to TRBD2. V lost 1 base, J lost 9 bases, and 11 bases stayed unmatched. Germline V gene data show CDR1 as DFQATT and CDR2 as SNEGSKA (reference sequence). There are 15 residues in the CDR3.

This clonotype has a handful of counts. This chain uses TRBV7-9 with TRBJ2-7; 7 bases match TRBD1. Per the germline V gene, CDR1 is SEHNR and CDR2 is FQNEAQ (reference sequence). CDR3 length: 15 amino acids. V trimming: 5 bases; J trimming: 3 bases; junction bases outside the gene matches: 10. The CDR3 reads CASSVGQAGYYEQYV. The CDR3 bases are TGTGCCAGCAGCGTAGGACAGGCAGGATACTACGAGCAGTACGTC.

This sequence joins TRBV19 and TRBJ2-2, with TRBD1 identical over 8 bases. Germline V gene sequence: CDR1 LNHDA, CDR2 SQIVND (reference sequence). This CDR3 region has 16 residues. With 5 bases clipped from V and 3 bases from J, the junction kept 8 bases outside the gene matches. In nucleotides, the CDR3 is TGTGCCAGTAGTCCCCGGACAGGGTGGGACACCGGGGAGCTGTTTTTT. Translation: CASSPRTGWDTGELFF.

The chain carries TRBV12-3 or TRBV12-4 and TRBJ2-2; 7 bases line up with TRBD2. The V and J ends lost 5 bases and 7 bases, in that order; junction bases with no gene match: 13. The CDR3 runs to 16 residues. The CDR3 DNA is TGTGCCAGCAGTCAAGCGGGGTCGGGTTCGTTCGGGGAGCTGTTTTTT. Its protein is CASSQAGSGSFGELFF.

This clonotype was recorded a few times. DNA of the CDR3: TGTGCCAGCAGCGTAGACGGGGAAGAAGAGACCCAGTACTTC. It is translated as CASSVDGEEETQYF. This chain links TRBV9 with TRBJ2-5, with a weak D call TRBD2 (5 bases). Trimming removed 0 bases from V and 3 bases from J, with 9 bases in between. This CDR3 is 14 amino acids long. Per the germline V gene, CDR1 is SGDLS and CDR2 is YYNGEE. Variable domain in full (rest from reference TRBV9 and TRBJ2-5): DSGVTQTPKHLITATGQRVTLRCSPRSGDLSVYWYQQSLDQGLQFLIQYYNGEERAKGNILERFSAQQFPDLHSELNLSSLELGDSALYFCASSVDGEEETQYFGPGTRLLVL.

This clonotype was detected ten times or more. This chain connects TRBV20-1 to TRBJ2-3, with TRBD2 matching 10 bases. J gave up 1 base and V 2 bases, and 6 bases lay outside the gene matches. This CDR3 spans 16 amino acids. Germline CDR1 DFQATT, CDR2 SNEGSKA (reference sequence). The CDR3 region has the DNA TGCAGTGCTAGAAAGCGGGGGGGCCTCGGCACAGATACGCAGTATTTT. Amino acids: CSARKRGGLGTDTQYF.

This sequence joins TRBV12-3 or TRBV12-4 and TRBJ2-2; D gene uncertain. The CDR3 is 16 amino acids. V lost 6 bases to trimming and J lost 4 bases, with 18 bases between them. The CDR3 loop reads CASSSPGMVGTGELFF. The CDR3 region has the DNA TGTGCCAGCAGCTCCCCCGGTATGGTGGGCACCGGGGAGCTGTTTTTT.

This chain joins TRBV12-3 or TRBV12-4 and TRBJ2-3; 8 bases line up with TRBD2. Trimming at V came to 1 base and at J to 4 bases, leaving 4 bases not matched to a gene. The CDR3 runs 15 residues. CDR3 bases: TGTGCCAGCAGTTTAGGTGCGGGGGGCCCAGATACGCAGTATTTT. Amino acid sequence: CASSLGAGGPDTQYF.

This clonotype showed up many times. This chain joins TRBV4-2 and TRBJ2-2; TRBD2 is a possible D gene (6 bases). The V gene lost 0 bases and the J gene lost 5 bases, with 19 bases spanning the gap. CDR1 is LGHNA and CDR2 is YNFKEQ in the germline V gene. There are 18 residues in the CDR3. Written as DNA, the CDR3 is TGTGCCAGCAGCCAAGATCCCGGACTCCTGGGAGGAACCGGGGAGCTGTTTTTT. Translating it yields CASSQDPGLLGGTGELFF.